This T cell receptor beta chain was identified during a study of blood T cell repertoires in COVID-19. Whole-study context: The samples span acute and convalescent COVID-19 from the United States, Italy and Spain. Sources were T cells, B-cell-depleted T cells, or PBMCs; the material itself was cDNA or gDNA.

In the source study's methods: Amplification of reference gene primers provided the estimated nucleated cell counts. Some clones are missing from TCRdb's copy, which holds only in-frame ones; the method was immunoSEQ multiplex PCR. V and J calls and clone size are those listed in that table; D and trimming were worked out from the DNA. The sample has 150,000 to 180,000 clones, roughly 89% seen once. The CDR3 runs 13 residues. V lost 0 bases to trimming and J lost 3 bases, with 6 bases between them. CDR1 SGHTA and CDR2 FQGNSA come from the germline V gene. This TCR came from a man in his fifties or sixties with acute or convalescent COVID-19. The sample consisted of peripheral blood. The V call is TRBV7-2, the J call TRBJ2-7, with a tentative D call TRBD2 (5 bases). This chain's CDR3 is CASSLARDYEQYF. CDR3 nucleotides: TGTGCCAGCAGCTTAGCGAGGGACTACGAGCAGTACTTC.